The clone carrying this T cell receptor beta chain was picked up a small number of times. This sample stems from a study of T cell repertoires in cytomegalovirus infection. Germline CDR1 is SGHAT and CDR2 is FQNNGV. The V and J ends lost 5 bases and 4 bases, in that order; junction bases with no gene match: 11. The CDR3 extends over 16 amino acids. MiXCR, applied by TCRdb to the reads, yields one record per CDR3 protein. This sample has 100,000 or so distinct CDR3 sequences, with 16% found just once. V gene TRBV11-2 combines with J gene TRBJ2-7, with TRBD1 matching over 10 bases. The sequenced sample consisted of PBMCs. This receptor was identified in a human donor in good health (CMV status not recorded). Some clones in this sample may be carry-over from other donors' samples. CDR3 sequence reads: CASSPTSGTGAYEQYF. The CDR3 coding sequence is TGTGCCAGCAGCCCGACTTCCGGGACAGGGGCGTACGAGCAGTACTTC.